The entry that follows covers one T cell receptor beta chain sequence. The specificity of this receptor is unknown. There are no base qualities to consult, and no much larger clone falls within one base. The germline V end is reduced by 1 base and the J end by 0 bases; junction bases left unmatched: 5. Looking up the germline V gene (reference sequence) yields CDR1 SEHNR and CDR2 FQNEAQ. From its cysteine to its phenylalanine, the CDR3 spans 16 amino acids. Only CDR3 DNA remains: 48 bases, in frame from the first base. These data belong to a study of cytomegalovirus exposure and HLA in healthy donors (dated by TCRdb to the late 2010s). About the full investigation: According to an earlier analysis of several hundred of the donors, 150 million to 200 million T cells yielded 95 million to 140 million unique TCR beta sequences and 276 Gb of sequence data. An early release covering 500 to 750 HLA-typed donors comprised around 300 gigabases of sequencing data and 85 million to 100 million unique TCR sequences. The genetic ancestry cluster associated with self-reported Caucasian donors included about 81% of the 398 genotyped donors. The study was designed to test whether signatures of past pathogen exposure could be identified by cataloging public T cell receptors. Using immunosequencing, the study profiled T cell repertoires from 550 to 750 subjects and related those repertoires to cytomegalovirus serostatus. Besides the first cohort of roughly 640 subjects, a separate validation cohort made up of roughly 120 different subjects was used. High-throughput TCR immunosequencing, statistical association of individual TCRs with disease status, and machine learning were combined to predict cytomegalovirus infection status. To study patterns of TCR occurrence, a later analysis re-analyzed previously published TCR beta repertoires from around 660 donors and added high-resolution HLA genotyping. The later analysis used no new phenotypic data to find candidate immune exposures, relying instead on TCR beta sequences and their occurrence across donors. In an earlier analysis of a few hundred of the donors, high-throughput TCR beta sequencing was used to judge whether each TCR beta V gene segment behaved as functional or pseudogenic. Alongside the repertoire data, information on donor age, sex, ethnicity and CMV serostatus was compiled. In a later genetic analysis, genome-wide SNP genotypes for about 60% of the 666 donors were used, and that subset was treated as a discovery cohort. Every discovery cohort repertoire had been produced on one sequencing platform. HLA typing included class I and class II loci at four-digit resolution. Typing coverage differed by locus: A, B, C, DRB1 and DQB1 were typed in about 620-640 donors, DQA1 in 522, DPA1 in approximately 610, and DPB1 in 400 to 490. Because of strong linkage in the cohort, roughly five DR-DQ haplotypes were treated as single units for association and clustering. Among some 400 genotyped donors of the cohort, an average of roughly 230,000 unique TCR beta nucleotide sequences was sequenced per donor, of which about 18% were non-productive.

What the research found in general, with its limitations: CMV serostatus was the only immune exposure information available for the cohort. In a later genetic analysis, a missense DCLRE1C variant was associated with V-gene and J-gene trimming of TCR beta chains, and the association was replicated in an independent cohort. Only TCR beta chains were sequenced in this cohort, and the absence of alpha or paired-chain data limited detectable features. A further reported finding was that TCR beta sequences accurately predicted the HLA-A and HLA-B alleles for most subjects in the first cohort. According to a later genetic analysis, donors in an Asian-associated ancestry cluster had fewer N-insertions in productive TCRs than the roughly 660-donor mean. A cluster of highly shared sequence variants was judged likely to be a technical artifact of the sequencing pipeline. An earlier analysis of approximately 590 of the donors showed that most TCR beta V segments appeared in productive rearrangements either about 87% or about 30% of the time, which broadly matched IMGT annotations. Correlated functional status among segregating V segments might reflect linkage disequilibrium, but an unknown experimental factor could not be ruled out. The classifier was reported to diagnose cytomegalovirus status with high specificity and sensitivity in both the original and validation cohorts. The authors suggested that the approach could potentially be generalized to other disease states and immunological phenotypes. A later analysis found that most CMV-associated TCR beta chains appeared HLA-restricted, with HLA associations seemingly driven largely by CMV exposure. HLA typing was unavailable for some donors at each locus, so association tests used only the typed subset. Because counts were too low, roughly 16 rarely observed V segments, including chromosome 9 orphons, were excluded from the earlier analysis of 500 to 700 of the donors. In vitro tests confirmed that a few of the cytomegalovirus-associated TCR beta chains recognize cytomegalovirus antigens. Roughly uniform sequencing depth across donors was assumed in presence/absence analyses, although this assumption may not hold. A total of 164 TCR beta chains were listed by the study as associated with cytomegalovirus. A later analysis associated 15,000 or so TCR beta sequences with specific HLA alleles at a false discovery rate of 0.05. According to a later analysis, parvovirus B19, influenza, CMV and Epstein-Barr virus appeared linked to several top co-occurrence clusters. When HLA alleles, especially DR and DQ, strongly co-occurred, TCR associations were difficult to assign to individual alleles. A later analysis found that HLA-associated TCR beta chains were more clonally expanded and had lower generation probabilities than equally common non-associated chains. Because the 87-base-pair reads could not distinguish some IMGT-functional V segments, including TRBV6-2 and TRBV6-3, those segments were excluded. Across donors, most TCR sequences were observed very rarely, whereas some public TCRs were present in many individuals. A later analysis found that TCR association rates varied across HLA loci, with DRB1 alleles showing the most associated TCRs and HLA-C alleles the fewest.

The cohort consisted of hundreds of healthy bone marrow donors. At the time of sampling, every cohort member was nominally healthy, though immune exposures that went unrecorded were likely present. The donor tested CMV seronegative, placing the donor among the 350 to 400 seronegative members of the cohort. A peripheral blood sample was provided by each donor, and peripheral blood mononuclear cells were used for TCR beta sequencing. The Qiagen DNeasy Blood Extraction Kit was used to extract genomic DNA from the blood cell samples. Library generation was performed with the immunoSEQ multiplex PCR assay. A mixture of 60 forward primers for TCR Vbeta segments and 13 reverse primers for TCR Jbeta segments was used in the multiplex PCR. The CDR3 region of rearranged TCR beta genes was amplified from genomic DNA by a multiplex PCR assay. Amplified TCR beta libraries were sequenced as 87-base-pair reads on the Illumina HiSeq System. Regarding the original processing steps: A later analysis tallied 75 million to 95 million unique TCR beta chains across the 610 or so repertoires, and approximately 12 million of those chains were shared by two or more donors. To remove PCR and sequencing errors, raw reads were error-corrected and collapsed into unique sequences using a nearest-neighbor algorithm that merged closely related sequences. V, D and J gene segments were assigned by aligning CDR3 sequences to IMGT reference sequences. For a sequence to be retained, a match of at least six nucleotides was required to both a V gene segment and a J gene segment. Rearrangements were classified as productive when the CDR3 lacked stop codons and remained in frame with V and J, and all other rearrangements were classified as non-productive. Following IMGT convention, CDR3 was defined as the stretch from the second conserved V-encoded cysteine up to the conserved J-encoded phenylalanine. In an earlier analysis of just under 600 of the donors, sequences lacking an unambiguous match to a single V gene segment were excluded. An earlier analysis of approximately 590 of the donors called V segments functional above 56.7% productive rearrangements and segregating when the between-donor standard deviation exceeded 5%. A statistical classification framework was developed to diagnose cytomegalovirus status using the catalog of TCR beta chain sequences. V and J gene assignment, in a later analysis, came from comparing TCR nucleotide sequences with IMGT/GENE-DB human TR gene sequences. The TCRdist pipeline was used in a later analysis to assign CDR3 sequences and most-parsimonious VDJ recombination scenarios. In a later analysis, each TCR beta chain was defined by its CDR3 amino acid sequence together with its V-gene family, and reads without a unique V-gene family were excluded. In a later analysis, several hundred highly shared, low-generation-probability nucleotide sequences were removed to address suspected cross-contamination and a sequencing artifact. For each public chain, a later analysis derived a clonal expansion index from normalized ranks of inferred template counts within each repertoire. In a later analysis, generation probabilities were computed with a VDJ recombination model fitted to out-of-frame rearrangements, and the resulting probabilities were checked against IGoR. Hypergeometric tests were used in a later analysis to score TCR-TCR, TCR-HLA and TCR-CMV co-occurrence, with a repertoire-size bias correction applied to the TCR pairs. In a later analysis, false discovery rates were estimated by permuting HLA or CMV assignments 20 times. In a later analysis, co-occurring TCRs were grouped using DBSCAN, with TCRdist sequence similarity added in when clustering inside HLA-allele-positive subsets. Co-occurrence clustering excluded repertoires with fewer than 30,000 or more than 120,000 public chains, plus five with anomalous nucleotide sharing. Not all clones reach the TCRdb copy of this immuneACCESS table, which keeps in-frame sequences only. Checked studies attribute under half of the gap to unresolved V genes and leave the rest unexplained. The V and J calls and clone size were taken over from that table, and D and trimming were inferred from the DNA. This sample comprises fewer than 200,000 clones, 80% to 85% of them detected only once. The top ten clonotypes cover more than 1.5% of the sample.

The sample was PBMCs. This TCR was recovered from a man in his forties or fifties in good health and CMV-seronegative. This chain joins TRBV7-9 to TRBJ2-7, with 8 central nucleotides matching TRBD2. The DNA reads as follows: TGTGCCAGCAGCTTAGAACGCGGGAGGCCCTCCTACGAGCAGTACTTC. Its protein reads: CASSLERGRPSYEQYF.